The present entry profiles one T cell receptor (beta chain) with its context. This clonotype has just a few counts. This receptor's antigen is unknown. It has no much larger one-base neighbor in the sample; base qualities were not kept. The cysteine opens and the phenylalanine closes a CDR3 of 12 amino acids. The DNA shown is the 36-base CDR3, in frame from base 1. V is shortened by 5 bases, J by 8 bases, and the region joining them spans 13 bases. The germline V gene provides CDR1 SGHDT and CDR2 YYEEEE. Library prep was done by RT-PCR. The instrument given in TCRdb is Illumina HiSeq 2500. Clones were called with MiXCR by TCRdb after fastp trimmed the public reads at Q25, and only in-frame beta chains were retained. Rows with a matching CDR3 protein are joined into one entry that keeps the most common DNA and genes. The table for this sample lists 150,000 to 200,000 distinct CDR3 sequences; approximately 12% of them were counted only once. The ten largest clones represent about 29% of the sample.

The sample belongs to a study of response to subunit inactivated influenza vaccine (dated by TCRdb to the late 2010s). Regarding the study in general: To follow how T cells responded to a trivalent subunit inactivated influenza vaccine, the researchers relied on deep quantitative profiling of the T cell receptor repertoire.

What the authors observed across the whole study: The authors suggested that each seasonal influenza vaccination may recruit only a limited number of new T cells.

These data also formed part of another study, on T cells expressing NK-cell markers. Taken from the second paper: TCR beta cDNA libraries were prepared using 5'RACE template switching, which introduced a universal primer site and unique molecular identifiers. TCR beta-chain repertoires were profiled in sorted CD3+CD56+NKG2C+, CD3+CD56+NKG2C- and CD3+CD56-NKG2C+ T-cell subsets from several donors. Among the eight sequenced donors, only one was HCMV-seronegative, while the other seven were HCMV-seropositive. In several experiments an anti-gammadeltaTCR antibody was added to restrict sorting to alphabetaTCR-expressing T cells. In more than 5 donors, the dominant CD3+CD56+NKG2C+ clonotypes ranked among the top 10 CD8+ clonotypes, making up roughly 1.0-7.0% of CD8+ T cells. Those dominant clonotypes were again the most abundant among CD3+CD56-NKG2C+ cells in a few donors, at roughly 25-60.1%. It remained unclear whether the expanded NKG2C-expressing T cell clones were specific for HCMV antigens. Randomly selected healthy volunteers, three men and five women, were used as the eight sequenced donors. HCMV-specific IgG was detected in serum with a commercial ELISA kit to determine HCMV serostatus. Ficoll density gradient centrifugation was used to isolate peripheral blood mononuclear cells from blood. Using Miltenyi isolation kits, CD4+ and CD8+ T cells were isolated from PBMC through magnetic immunoseparation. cDNA synthesis was primed from the TCR beta constant segment and was followed by two successive PCR amplification steps. The libraries were sequenced on Illumina HiSeq 2000/2500, MiSeq or NextSeq, producing 2 x 150 bp reads. Reads were demultiplexed and grouped by UMI with MIGEC, and clonotypes were assembled and quantified with MiTCR. To remove erroneous sequences, TCR cDNA sequences were retained only when supported by two or more reads. Downstream repertoire analysis used the tcR package, and clonotypes were matched across fractions by CDR3 nucleotide sequence plus V segment. VDJmatch was used to annotate antigen specificity against VDJdb, with one amino acid substitution allowed in CDR3.

This sample comprised CD8+ T cells sorted from PBMCs, obtained approximately 13 days after vaccination. The sequence links TRBV5-6 to TRBJ1-2; a weak D assignment points to TRBD1 (6 bases agree). This TCR was sampled from a man aged 50 or older who received an inactivated influenza vaccine. Donor details come from another sample of the same person, matched by shared clones. The nucleotides are TGTGCCAGCAGTTTGTGGGACATCGGCTACACCTTC. It codes for CASSLWDIGYTF.